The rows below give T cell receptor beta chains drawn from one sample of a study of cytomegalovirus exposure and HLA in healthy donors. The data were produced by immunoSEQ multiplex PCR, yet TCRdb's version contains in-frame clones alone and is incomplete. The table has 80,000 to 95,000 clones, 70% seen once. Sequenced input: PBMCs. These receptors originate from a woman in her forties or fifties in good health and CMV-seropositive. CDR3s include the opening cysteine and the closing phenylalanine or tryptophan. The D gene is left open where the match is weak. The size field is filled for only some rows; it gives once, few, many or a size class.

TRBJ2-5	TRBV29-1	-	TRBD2	TGCAGCGTTGCGTACCTGACTAGCGGTCGGTTAGGGACCCAGTACTTC	CSVAYLTSGRLGTQYF
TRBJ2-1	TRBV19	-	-	TGTGCCAGTAGTGCCTTCCTAGATGAGCAGTTCTTC	CASSAFLDEQFF
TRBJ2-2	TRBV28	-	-	TGTGCCAGCAGTCAACGGTCCCTCGGGACCGGGGAGCTGTTTTTT	CASSQRSLGTGELFF
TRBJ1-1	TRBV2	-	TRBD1	TGTGCCAGCAGTCTCCAGGGGGCGAGTCCCGAAGCTTTCTTT	CASSLQGASPEAFF
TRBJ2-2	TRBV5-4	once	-	TGTGCCAGCAGTCCAGGGTGGAACACCGGGGAGCTGTTTTTT	CASSPGWNTGELFF
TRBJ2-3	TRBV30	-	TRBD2	TGTGCCTGGAGTGAGGGACTAGGAGGGCCAGATACGCAGTATTTT	CAWSEGLGGPDTQYF
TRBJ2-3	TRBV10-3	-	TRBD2	TGTGCCATCAGCTTAATAGCGGGAGCGGGGTCGGATACGCAGTATTTT	CAISLIAGAGSDTQYF
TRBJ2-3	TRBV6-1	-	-	TGTGCCAGCAGTGACCCCGGCAGGGTGGGAGATACGCAGTATTTT	CASSDPGRVGDTQYF
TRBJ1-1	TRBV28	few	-	TGTGCCTGCTTGGCGGGTACATGGACTGAAGCTTTCTTT	CACLAGTWTEAFF
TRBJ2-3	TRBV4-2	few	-	TGTGCCAGCAGCCAAGGTCGGGAGCACACAGATACGCAGTATTTT	CASSQGREHTDTQYF
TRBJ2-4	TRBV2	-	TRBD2	TGTGCCAGCAGTGATTGGCGCGGGAGTTCAAAAGGGGACATTCAGTACTTC	CASSDWRGSSKGDIQYF
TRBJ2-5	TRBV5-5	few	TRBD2	TGTGCCAGCAGCCCCAGGGGGGAAGCGGGAGGAGAGACCCAGTACTTC	CASSPRGEAGGETQYF
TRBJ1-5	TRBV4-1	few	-	TGCGCCAGCAGCCAAGTGGGGCTTAGCAATCAGCCCCAGCATTTT	CASSQVGLSNQPQHF
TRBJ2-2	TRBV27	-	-	TGTGCCAGCAGCCTCGGACAGAGGAGGACCGGGGAGCTGTTTTTT	CASSLGQRRTGELFF
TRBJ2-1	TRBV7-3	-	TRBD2	TGTGCCAGCAGCTTCCTTCCAGCGGGAGTCCACAATGAGCAGTTCTTC	CASSFLPAGVHNEQFF
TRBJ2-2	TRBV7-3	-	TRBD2	TGTGCCAGCAGCCTAGGGCTAGCGGGAGCTGCCGGGGAGCTGTTTTTT	CASSLGLAGAAGELFF
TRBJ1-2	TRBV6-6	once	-	TGTGCCAGCAGTTACTCGAGTCGACTACTCTATGGCTACACCTTC	CASSYSSRLLYGYTF
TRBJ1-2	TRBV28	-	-	TGTGCCAGCAGTTTAAGGGGTCCGGAGAAAATCTATGGCTACACCTTC	CASSLRGPEKIYGYTF
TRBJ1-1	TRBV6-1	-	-	TGTGCCAGCAGTGAATTGGGGGCTAACACTGAAGCTTTCTTT	CASSELGANTEAFF
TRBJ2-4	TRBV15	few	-	TGTGCCACCAGCAGATCATCGGGACAACAGTACTTC	CATSRSSGQQYF
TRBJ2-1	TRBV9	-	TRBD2	TGTGCCAGCAGCGTAGCAGGTAGCGGGCTATACAATGAGCAGTTCTTC	CASSVAGSGLYNEQFF
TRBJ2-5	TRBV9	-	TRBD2	TGTGCCAGCAGCGCCCCGTGGGGACTAGCGGGAGCCGACGAGACCCAGTACTTC	CASSAPWGLAGADETQYF
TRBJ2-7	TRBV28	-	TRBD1	TGTGCCAGCAGTTTGACAGGGCGAGGCGAGCAGTACTTC	CASSLTGRGEQYF
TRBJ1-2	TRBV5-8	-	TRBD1	TGTGCCAGCAGCTTTCGACAGGGCTATGGCTACACCTTC	CASSFRQGYGYTF
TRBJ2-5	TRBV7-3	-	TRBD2	TGTGCCAGCAGCCCTCAAGCGGGAGTTATAGAGACCCAGTACTTC	CASSPQAGVIETQYF
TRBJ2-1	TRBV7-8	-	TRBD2	TGTGCCAGCAGCTCCGGGACTAGCGGGAGGGCCGGGGGGTTCTTC	CASSSGTSGRAGGFF
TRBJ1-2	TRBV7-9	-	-	TGTGCCAGCAGCTCCCGGGGTGAGATTGGCTACACCTTC	CASSSRGEIGYTF
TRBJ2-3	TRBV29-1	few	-	TGCAGCGTTGTTGGGAGAATGTCAGATACGCAGTATTTT	CSVVGRMSDTQYF
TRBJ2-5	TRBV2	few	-	TGTGCCAGCGCGGGACTTAATAGGGAGACCCAGTACTTC	CASAGLNRETQYF
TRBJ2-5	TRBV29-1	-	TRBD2	TGCAGCGTTGCAATATCAACGGGACTAGCGGGAGAGACCCAGTACTTC	CSVAISTGLAGETQYF
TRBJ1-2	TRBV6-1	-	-	TGTGCCAGCAGTGAAGCAGGAGGGCCGGGGGGCTACACCTTC	CASSEAGGPGGYTF
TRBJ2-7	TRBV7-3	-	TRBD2	TGTGCCAGCAGCTTATCGGGGGGACCCTACGAGCAGTACTTC	CASSLSGGPYEQYF
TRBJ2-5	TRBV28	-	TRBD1	TGTGCCAGCAGTTTTATGCAAACGGACAGGCGAAGGGAGACCCAGTACTTC	CASSFMQTDRRRETQYF
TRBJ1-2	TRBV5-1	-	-	TGCGCCAGCAGCTTCGATGACAGCACTGTCTATGGCTACACCTTC	CASSFDDSTVYGYTF
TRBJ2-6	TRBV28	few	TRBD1	TGTGCCAGCATTCAGGGGGAATTCTCTGGGGCCAACGTCCTGACTTTC	CASIQGEFSGANVLTF
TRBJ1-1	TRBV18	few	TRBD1	TGTGCCAGCTCACCTCAGACAGGGACTGAAGCTTTCTTT	CASSPQTGTEAFF
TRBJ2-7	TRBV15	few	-	TGTGCCACCAGCAGAGACCTCCGGTCGGGAAAGTCTTCCTACGAGCAGTACTTC	CATSRDLRSGKSSYEQYF
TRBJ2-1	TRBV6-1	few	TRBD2	TGTGCCAGCAGTGAACTAGCGGGAGCTGCCTACAATGAGCAGTTCTTC	CASSELAGAAYNEQFF
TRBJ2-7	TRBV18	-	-	TGTGCCAGCTCACCAGCACAAACCACCAACGAGGGGCAGTACTTC	CASSPAQTTNEGQYF
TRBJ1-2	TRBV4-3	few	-	TGCGCCAGCAGCCAAGATCGGGTGATCTCGAGCTACACCTTC	CASSQDRVISSYTF
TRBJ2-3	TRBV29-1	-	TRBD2	TGCAGCGTTGACAGGCGGGAGGGAAGCACAGATACGCAGTATTTT	CSVDRREGSTDTQYF
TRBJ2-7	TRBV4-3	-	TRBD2	TGCGCCAGCAGCCAAGGGTGGCGGGAGCGTGGTGAGCAGTACTTC	CASSQGWRERGEQYF
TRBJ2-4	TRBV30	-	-	TGTGCCTGGAGTGTATTTTATCAGGGGATCCCTCTCAAAAACATTCAGTACTTC	CAWSVFYQGIPLKNIQYF
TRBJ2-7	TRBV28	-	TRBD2	TGTGCCAGCAGTGTACTAGCGGGAGACGGGTACGAGCAGTACTTC	CASSVLAGDGYEQYF
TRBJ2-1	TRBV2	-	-	TGTGCCAGCAGCAGACCCACAGGGCTTGGGGAGCAGTTCTTC	CASSRPTGLGEQFF
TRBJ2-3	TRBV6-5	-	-	TGTGCCAGCAGTCCTACAGGGAGCACAGATACGCAGTATTTT	CASSPTGSTDTQYF
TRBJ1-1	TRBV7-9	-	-	TGTGCCAGCAGAAACCCAGCGGGACAGAACACTGAAGCTTTCTTT	CASRNPAGQNTEAFF
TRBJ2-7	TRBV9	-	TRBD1	TGTGCCAGCAGCGCCCAACAGGGGCCCTCCTACGAGCAGTACTTC	CASSAQQGPSYEQYF
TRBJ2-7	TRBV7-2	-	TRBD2	TGTGCCAGCAGCTTAAGCATAGCGGGTGGGACTTACGAGCAGTACTTC	CASSLSIAGGTYEQYF
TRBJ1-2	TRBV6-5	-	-	TGTGCCAGCGGGCCACCCCCAGGCGCCTATGGCTACACCTTC	CASGPPPGAYGYTF
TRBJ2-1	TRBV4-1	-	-	TGCGCCAGCAGCCAAGAACAGTGGGTATCCGAGCAGTTCTTC	CASSQEQWVSEQFF
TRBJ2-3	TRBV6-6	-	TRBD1	TGTGCCAGCAGAACCGGGACAGGGGAGGCAGATACGCAGTATTTT	CASRTGTGEADTQYF
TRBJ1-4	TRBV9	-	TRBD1	TGTGCCAGCAGTGTTACAGGGGGACGATATGAAAAACTGTTTTTT	CASSVTGGRYEKLFF
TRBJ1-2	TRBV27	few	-	TGTGCCAGCAGTTTAACAGGGACCCAGACCCATGGCTACACCTTC	CASSLTGTQTHGYTF
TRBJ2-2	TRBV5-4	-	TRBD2	TGTGCCAGCAGCTTGGCTGCGCTAGCGGGGACCGGGGAGCTGTTTTTT	CASSLAALAGTGELFF
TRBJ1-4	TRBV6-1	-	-	TGTGCCAGCAGTCCGAGGACGGAGGGTAAACTGTTTTTT	CASSPRTEGKLFF
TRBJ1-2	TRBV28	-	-	TGTGCCAGCAGTTTCGAGGGCGGGAGATGGTTGGGCTACACCTTC	CASSFEGGRWLGYTF
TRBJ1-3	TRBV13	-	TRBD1	TGTGCCAGCAGCTTCACAGGGGACGTATCCATATATTTT	CASSFTGDVSIYF
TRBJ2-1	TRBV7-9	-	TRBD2	TGTGCCAGCAGCTTAAAGTCTGGACTAGCGACTTACAATGAGCAGTTCTTC	CASSLKSGLATYNEQFF
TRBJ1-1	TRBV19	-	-	TGTGCCAGTAGTATAGCGGAGGGTGAAGCTTTCTTT	CASSIAEGEAFF